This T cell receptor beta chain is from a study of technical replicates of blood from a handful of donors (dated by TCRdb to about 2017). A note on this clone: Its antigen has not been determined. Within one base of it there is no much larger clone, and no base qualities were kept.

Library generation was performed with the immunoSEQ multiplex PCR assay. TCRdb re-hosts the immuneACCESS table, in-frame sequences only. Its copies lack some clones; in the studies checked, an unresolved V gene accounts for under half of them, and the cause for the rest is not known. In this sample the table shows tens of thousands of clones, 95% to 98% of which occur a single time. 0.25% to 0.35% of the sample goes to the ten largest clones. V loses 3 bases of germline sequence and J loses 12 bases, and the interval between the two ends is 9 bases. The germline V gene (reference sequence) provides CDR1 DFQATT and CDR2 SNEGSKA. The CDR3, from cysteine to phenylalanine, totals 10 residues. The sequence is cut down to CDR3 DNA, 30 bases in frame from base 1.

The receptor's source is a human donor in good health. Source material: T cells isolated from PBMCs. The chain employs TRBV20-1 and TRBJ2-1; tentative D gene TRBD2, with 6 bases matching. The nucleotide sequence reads TGCAGTGCTAGCGGGAGCGGGCAGTTCTTC. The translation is CSASGSGQFF.